Below, 6 T cell receptor beta chains from the same sample are listed, as sequenced in a study of monozygotic twins with inflammatory bowel disease. TCRdb re-called the 5' RACE reads, yielding one record per CDR3 amino acid sequence without DNA. This repertoire includes approximately 160,000 distinct CDR3 sequences. Specimen: blood. These receptor sequences come from a human donor with ulcerative colitis or Crohn's disease, or a healthy co-twin of an affected twin (not recorded which).

The CDR3 is CASSLGQETQYF. This chain links TRBV5-1 with TRBJ2-5. The CDR3 loop spans 12 amino acids. Germline V gene data show CDR1 as SGHRS and CDR2 as YFSETQ.

The chain uses TRBV6-2 or TRBV6-3 and TRBJ2-1. CDR1 is MNHEY, CDR2 SVGEGT, per germline. CDR3 length: 15 amino acids. The CDR3: CASSYFGTDYNEQFF.

The chain uses TRBV20-1 and TRBJ1-6; the TCRdb D gene call, TRBD1, has no DNA to confirm it. Germline V gene lookup returns CDR1 DFQATT and CDR2 SNEGSKA (reference sequence). The CDR3 spans 15 residues. The CDR3 sequence: CSARVSTGGDSPLHF.

The chain is built from TRBV7-3 and TRBJ1-1; TCRdb returns TRBD1, unconfirmable since there is no DNA. The CDR3 is 13 residues long. Germline V CDR1 and CDR2: SGHTA, FQGTGA. This chain's CDR3 is CASSLIRGTEAFF.

The genes are TRBV11-2 and TRBJ2-3; TCRdb proposes TRBD2, but this gene call is untestable without DNA. The germline gives CDR1 SGHAT, CDR2 FQNNGV. This CDR3 spans 15 amino acids. CDR3 protein: CASSVRRERSDTQYF.

The chain combines TRBV24-1 with TRBJ2-1; TCRdb's D gene call, TRBD2, goes unchecked for lack of DNA. The CDR3 covers 15 residues. Germline loops: CDR1 KGHDR, CDR2 SFDVKD. CDR3 protein: CATSDLALGAGKQFF.